Sequencing of this T cell receptor beta chain was carried out in a study of T cells in Graves' hyperthyroidism and ophthalmopathy. This clonotype was recorded many times. The germline V gene encodes CDR1 LGHNA and CDR2 YSLEER. This CDR3 region has 14 residues. Trimming removed 7 bases from V and 0 bases from J, with 12 bases in between. TCR beta CDR3 sequences were amplified from RNA transcripts. Primed by the HTBI set, a first-round RT-PCR was run on the TCR CDR3. TCRdb re-called the multiplex PCR reads through MiXCR, storing one row per CDR3 protein. The sample has about 200,000 distinct CDR3 sequences, around 16% seen once.

This TCR was recovered from a man aged 40-50 years with Graves' hyperthyroidism. The V and J genes are TRBV4-3 and TRBJ1-1, with D maybe TRBD1 (5 bases). Sequencing input: blood. The CDR3 DNA is TGCGCCAGCACCACGACAGTTATGAACACTGAAGCTTTCTTT. Its translation: CASTTTVMNTEAFF.